Below are 26 T cell receptor beta chains sequenced from a single sample in a study of CXCR3-negative and CXCR3-positive naive CD8 T cells. These receptors have no known antigen. Researchers prepared the TRB cDNA libraries using 5' RACE with UMI labels. With the 5' RACE reads reprocessed, TCRdb shows one record per CDR3 protein and no DNA. The table for this sample gives 85,000 to 90,000 distinct CDR3 sequences. Study-level results: TRB CDR3 hydrophobicity was greater in CXCR3-positive naive cells than in CXCR3-negative naive cells.

Sequenced material: naive CXCR3+ CD8+ T cells from blood. The sample's subset: CD45RO-CCR7+CD27+CD95- naive CD8+ T cells expressing CXCR3 (TNR3+). The receptors come from a human donor in good health. Some clones in this sample may be carry-over from other donors' samples.

This rearrangement joins TRBV29-1 to TRBJ2-1; the D call of TRBD2 rests on TCRdb alone, since no DNA is present to check it. The CDR3 is made up of 13 amino acids. CDR1 and CDR2 from the germline V gene are SQVTM and ANQGSEA. CDR3 in amino acids: CSGLAGDYNEQFF.

V is TRBV27 and J is TRBJ1-5. The germline V gene encodes CDR1 MNHEY and CDR2 SMNVEV (reference sequence). CDR3 length equals 14 residues. CDR3 residues: CASTSGLGNQPQHF.

The V and J genes are TRBV6-1 and TRBJ1-4. This CDR3 is 14 amino acids long. The germline CDR1 and CDR2 sequences are MNHNS and SASEGT. The CDR3 sequence is CASTETFPNEKLFF.

This chain uses TRBV12-3 or TRBV12-4 with TRBJ1-1. CDR3 length: 15 amino acids. The CDR3 is CASSSRPTFATEAFF.

This sequence joins TRBV28 and TRBJ2-1; no DNA is available, so the TRBD1 call from TCRdb remains unchecked. Germline V gene lookup returns CDR1 MDHEN and CDR2 SYDVKM. CDR3 size: 16 residues. The CDR3 spells CASSFRPLGQNNEQFF.

This chain's CDR3 is CASSSKLNYGYTF. This sequence joins TRBV4-1 and TRBJ1-2. CDR1 and CDR2 from the germline V gene are MGHRA and YSYEKL. The CDR3 runs 13 residues.

The CDR3 here is CASSSGQGPSYEQYF. The chain is built from TRBV7-9 and TRBJ2-7; TCRdb indicates TRBD2, and absent DNA this call remains unverified. This CDR3 is built from 15 residues. The germline V gene encodes CDR1 SEHNR and CDR2 FQNEAQ (reference sequence).

V is TRBV2 and J is TRBJ2-7. In germline, CDR1 is SNHLY, CDR2 FYNNEI. The CDR3 contains 14 residues. Here the CDR3 reads CASSDSPGSYEQYF.

The rearrangement links TRBV5-1 to TRBJ1-1. CDR3 size: 15 residues. Germline V gene lookup returns CDR1 SGHRS and CDR2 YFSETQ. The CDR3 loop is CASSPGLNLNTEAFF.

V is TRBV15 and J is TRBJ2-7. The CDR3 totals 15 residues. In germline, CDR1 is LNHNV, CDR2 YYDKDF (reference sequence). The CDR3 protein is CATSRVDRSYYEQYF.

CDR3 protein: CASSLPAGTSTGELFF. The rearrangement uses TRBV7-3 and TRBJ2-2; the D call from TCRdb, TRBD1, cannot be confirmed without DNA. The CDR3 extends over 16 amino acids. CDR1 is SGHTA and CDR2 is FQGTGA in the germline V gene. The full variable domain, completed using reference TRBV7-3 and TRBJ2-2, is GAGVSQTPSNKVTEKGKYVELRCDPISGHTALYWYRQSLGQGPEFLIYFQGTGAADDSGLPNDRFFAVRPEGSVSTLKIQRTERGDSAVYLCASSLPAGTSTGELFFGEGSRLTVL.

The chain uses TRBV20-1 and TRBJ1-1. The CDR3 has 14 residues. In germline, CDR1 is DFQATT, CDR2 SNEGSKA (reference sequence). The CDR3: CSARWKHKNTEAFF.

This chain joins TRBV5-4 and TRBJ2-7; TCRdb outputs TRBD2, but without DNA this stays unchecked. The CDR3 totals 14 residues. Germline values: CDR1 SGHNT, CDR2 YYREEE (reference sequence). This CDR3 is CASSSGLDAYEQYF. Complete variable domain (other parts from reference TRBV5-4 and TRBJ2-7): ETGVTQSPTHLIKTRGQQVTLRCSSQSGHNTVSWYQQALGQGPQFIFQYYREEENGRGNFPPRFSGLQFPNYSSELNVNALELDDSALYLCASSSGLDAYEQYFGPGTRLTVT.

This rearrangement joins TRBV6-6 to TRBJ2-1; absent DNA, TCRdb's TRBD2 call cannot be checked. This CDR3 has 16 residues. CDR1 is MNHNY, CDR2 SVGAGI, per germline (reference sequence). The CDR3 reads CASSYFIGASGIEQFF.

The chain has TRBV4-2 and TRBJ2-3; the TCRdb D gene call, TRBD2, has no DNA to confirm it. Germline CDR1 LGHNA, CDR2 YNFKEQ. The CDR3 loop spans 16 amino acids. CDR3 sequence: CASSHAQAGGSDTQYF.

The rearrangement uses TRBV7-7 and TRBJ2-1; absent DNA, TCRdb's TRBD1 call cannot be checked. This CDR3 region has 16 residues. Germline V CDR1 and CDR2: SSHAT, FNYEAQ (reference sequence). CDR3 amino acids: CASSPSPLGGRNEQFF.

The J gene is TRBJ2-2, the V gene TRBV6-5. Germline loops: CDR1 MNHEY, CDR2 SVGAGI. This CDR3 is 14 amino acids long. The CDR3 region is CASRQEAFTGELFF.

J is TRBJ2-3 and V is TRBV27; the TCRdb call, TRBD2, lacks DNA for checking. Germline V gene data show CDR1 as MNHEY and CDR2 as SMNVEV (reference sequence). This CDR3 is 16 amino acids long. This CDR3 is CASSDEQGGGTDTQYF.

The chain couples TRBV27 to TRBJ2-5; with no DNA, the TCRdb D assignment of TRBD2 cannot be verified. The CDR3 loop spans 13 amino acids. CDR1 and CDR2 (germline): MNHEY, SMNVEV (reference sequence). CDR3 in amino acids: CASRPSEAETQYF.

The chain is built from TRBV19 and TRBJ1-5. CDR1 LNHDA and CDR2 SQIVND come from the germline V gene (reference sequence). The CDR3 totals 15 residues. CDR3 in amino acids: CASSIGKGYYQPQHF.

V usage is TRBV6-4 and J usage is TRBJ2-5; TCRdb picks TRBD2, but there is no DNA to check that call. Per germline, CDR1 MRHNA and CDR2 SNTAGT. The CDR3 has 15 residues. CDR3 loop: CASSEKGGDQETQYF.

This chain connects TRBV2 to TRBJ2-1; TCRdb outputs TRBD2, but without DNA this stays unchecked. Germline V gives CDR1 SNHLY, CDR2 FYNNEI. The CDR3 loop spans 13 amino acids. This CDR3 is CAGNSGGAGEQFF.

CDR3: CASSYWRYSGAEAFF. The rearrangement joins TRBV6-2 or TRBV6-3 to TRBJ1-1; as DNA is missing, the TRBD1 call by TCRdb cannot be tested. This CDR3 has 15 amino acids. Germline loops: CDR1 MNHEY, CDR2 SVGEGT.

The J gene is TRBJ2-1, the V gene TRBV10-3; checking the TCRdb D call of TRBD2 is not possible without DNA. The germline gives CDR1 ENHRY, CDR2 SYGVKD. This CDR3 is 16 amino acids long. The CDR3 here is CAITPGLADGVYEQFF.

The chain couples TRBV5-1 to TRBJ2-3; with no DNA, the TCRdb D assignment of TRBD2 cannot be verified. Germline CDR1 reads SGHRS; CDR2 reads YFSETQ. This CDR3 comprises 16 residues. Here the CDR3 reads CASSSLLADDPDTQYF.

V usage is TRBV2 and J usage is TRBJ2-3; TCRdb's D call of TRBD2 is untestable without DNA. The CDR3 totals 15 residues. Germline V CDR1 and CDR2: SNHLY, FYNNEI. The chain's CDR3 is CARAGLAGRTDTQYF.